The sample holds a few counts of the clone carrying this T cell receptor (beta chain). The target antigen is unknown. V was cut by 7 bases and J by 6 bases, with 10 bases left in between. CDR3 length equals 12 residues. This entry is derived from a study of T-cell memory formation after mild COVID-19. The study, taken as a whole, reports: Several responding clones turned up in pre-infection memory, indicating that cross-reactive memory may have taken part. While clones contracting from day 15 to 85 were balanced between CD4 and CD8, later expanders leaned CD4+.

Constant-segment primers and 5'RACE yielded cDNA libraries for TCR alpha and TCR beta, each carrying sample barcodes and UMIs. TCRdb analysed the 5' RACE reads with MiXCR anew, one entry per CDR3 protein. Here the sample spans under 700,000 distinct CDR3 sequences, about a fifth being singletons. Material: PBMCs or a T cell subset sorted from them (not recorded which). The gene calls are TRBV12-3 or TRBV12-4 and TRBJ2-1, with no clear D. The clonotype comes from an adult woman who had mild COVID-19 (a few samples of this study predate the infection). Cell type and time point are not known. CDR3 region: CASTQYPNEQFF. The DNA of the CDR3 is TGTGCCAGCACCCAGTACCCCAATGAGCAGTTCTTC.